This entry features one T cell receptor beta chain sequence. The data are from a study of T cell changes during pregnancy in multiple sclerosis. Profiling relied on immunoSEQ multiplex PCR, and the TCRdb table lists in-frame clones only, not all of them. Of about 100,000 clones listed, about nine tenths are singletons. V lost 3 bases, J lost 5 bases, and 4 bases stayed unmatched. This CDR3 is built from 14 residues. In germline, CDR1 is LNHDA, CDR2 SQIVND (reference sequence). The chain uses TRBV19 and TRBJ1-1; 9 bases align to TRBD1. This sequence was found in a female donor with multiple sclerosis, enrolled in a pregnancy study. The sample was peripheral blood, taken after pregnancy. The CDR3 spells CASSMGQGRTEAFF. CDR3 nucleotide sequence: TGTGCCAGTAGTATGGGACAGGGTAGGACTGAAGCTTTCTTT.